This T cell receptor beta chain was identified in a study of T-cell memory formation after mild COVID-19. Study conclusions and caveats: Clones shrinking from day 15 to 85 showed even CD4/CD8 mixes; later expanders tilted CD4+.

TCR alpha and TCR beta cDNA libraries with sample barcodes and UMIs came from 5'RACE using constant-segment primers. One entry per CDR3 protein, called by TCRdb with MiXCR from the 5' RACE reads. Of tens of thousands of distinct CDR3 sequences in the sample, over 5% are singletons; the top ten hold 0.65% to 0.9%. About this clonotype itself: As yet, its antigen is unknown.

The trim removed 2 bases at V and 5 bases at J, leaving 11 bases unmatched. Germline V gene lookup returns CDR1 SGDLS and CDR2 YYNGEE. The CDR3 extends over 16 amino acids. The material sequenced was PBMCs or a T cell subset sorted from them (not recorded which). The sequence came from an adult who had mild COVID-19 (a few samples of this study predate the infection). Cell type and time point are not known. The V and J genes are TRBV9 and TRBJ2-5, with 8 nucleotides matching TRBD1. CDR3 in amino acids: CASSVSPRDRRETQYF. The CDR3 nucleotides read TGTGCCAGCAGCGTCTCCCCCCGGGACAGGCGGGAGACCCAGTACTTC.